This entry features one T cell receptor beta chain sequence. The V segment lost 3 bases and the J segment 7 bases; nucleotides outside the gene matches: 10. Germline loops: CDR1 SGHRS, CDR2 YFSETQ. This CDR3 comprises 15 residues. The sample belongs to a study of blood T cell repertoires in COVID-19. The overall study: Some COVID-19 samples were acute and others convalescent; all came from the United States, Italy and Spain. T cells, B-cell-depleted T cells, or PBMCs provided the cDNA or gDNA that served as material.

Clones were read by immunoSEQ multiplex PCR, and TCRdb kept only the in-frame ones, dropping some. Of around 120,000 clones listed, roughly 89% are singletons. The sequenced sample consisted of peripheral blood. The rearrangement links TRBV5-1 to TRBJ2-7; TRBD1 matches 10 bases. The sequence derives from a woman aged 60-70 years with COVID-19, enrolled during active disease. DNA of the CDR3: TGCGCCAGCAGCTCCAGGACAGGGGGTGCTTATGAGCAGTACTTC. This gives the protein CASSSRTGGAYEQYF.